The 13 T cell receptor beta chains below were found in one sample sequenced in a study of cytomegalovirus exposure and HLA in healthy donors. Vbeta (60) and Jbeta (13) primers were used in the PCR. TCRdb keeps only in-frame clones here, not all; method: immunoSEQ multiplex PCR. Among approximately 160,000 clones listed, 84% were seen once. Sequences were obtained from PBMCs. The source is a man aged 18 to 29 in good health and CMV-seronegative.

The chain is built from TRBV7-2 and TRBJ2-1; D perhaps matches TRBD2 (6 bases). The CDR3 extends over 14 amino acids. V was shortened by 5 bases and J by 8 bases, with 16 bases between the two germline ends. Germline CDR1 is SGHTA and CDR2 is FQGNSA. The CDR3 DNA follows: TGTGCCAGCAGCCCGGGACTGCTTGGGCATGAGCAGTTCTTC. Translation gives CASSPGLLGHEQFF.

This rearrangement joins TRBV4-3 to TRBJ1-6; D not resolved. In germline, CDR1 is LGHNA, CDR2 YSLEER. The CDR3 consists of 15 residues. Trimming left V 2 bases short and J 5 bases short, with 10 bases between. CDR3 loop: CASSQRTENNSPLHF. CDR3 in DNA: TGCGCCAGCAGCCAACGTACAGAAAATAATTCACCCCTCCACTTT.

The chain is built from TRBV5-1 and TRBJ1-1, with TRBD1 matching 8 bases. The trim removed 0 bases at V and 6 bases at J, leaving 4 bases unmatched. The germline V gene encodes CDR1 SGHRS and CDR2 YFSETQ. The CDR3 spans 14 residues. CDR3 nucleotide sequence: TGCGCCAGCAGCTTGGTAGACAGGGGCCCTGAAGCTTTCTTT. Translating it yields CASSLVDRGPEAFF.

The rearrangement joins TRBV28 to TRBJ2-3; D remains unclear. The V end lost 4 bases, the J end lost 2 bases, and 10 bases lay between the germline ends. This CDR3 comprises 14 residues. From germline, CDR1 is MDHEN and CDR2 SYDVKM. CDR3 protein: CASSSPVYTDTQYF. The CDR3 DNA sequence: TGTGCCAGCAGTTCCCCCGTCTACACAGATACGCAGTATTTT.

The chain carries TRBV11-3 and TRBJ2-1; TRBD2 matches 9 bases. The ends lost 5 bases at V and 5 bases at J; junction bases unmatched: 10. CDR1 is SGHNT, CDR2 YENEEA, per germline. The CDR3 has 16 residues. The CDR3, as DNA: TGTGCCAGCAGCCCGCTGAGCGGGAGGACTCACAATGAGCAGTTCTTC. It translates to CASSPLSGRTHNEQFF.

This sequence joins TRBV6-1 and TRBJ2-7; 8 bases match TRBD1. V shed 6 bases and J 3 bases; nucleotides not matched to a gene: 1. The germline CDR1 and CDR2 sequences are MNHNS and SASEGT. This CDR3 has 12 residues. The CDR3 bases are TGTGCCAGCAGCGGACAGGGCTACGAGCAGTACTTC. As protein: CASSGQGYEQYF.

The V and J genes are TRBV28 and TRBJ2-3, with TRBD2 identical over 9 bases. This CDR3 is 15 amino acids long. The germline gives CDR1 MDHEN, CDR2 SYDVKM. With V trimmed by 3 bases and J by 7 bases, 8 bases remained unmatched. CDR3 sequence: CASSFRGTSLNTQYF. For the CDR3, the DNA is TGTGCCAGCAGTTTCCGTGGGACTAGCCTAAATACGCAGTATTTT.

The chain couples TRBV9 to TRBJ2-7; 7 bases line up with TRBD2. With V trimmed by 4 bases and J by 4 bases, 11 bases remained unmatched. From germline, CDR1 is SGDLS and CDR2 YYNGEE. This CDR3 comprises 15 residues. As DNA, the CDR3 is TGTGCCAGCAGCAGCGGGGAGGGACGGGCATACGAGCAGTACTTC. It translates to CASSSGEGRAYEQYF.

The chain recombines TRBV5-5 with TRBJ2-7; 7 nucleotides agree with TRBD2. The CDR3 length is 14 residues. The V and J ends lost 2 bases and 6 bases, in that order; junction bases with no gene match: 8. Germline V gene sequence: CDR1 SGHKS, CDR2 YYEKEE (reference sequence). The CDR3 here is CASSLISGGSEQYF. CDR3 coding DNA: TGTGCCAGCAGCTTAATCTCGGGAGGTAGCGAGCAGTACTTC.

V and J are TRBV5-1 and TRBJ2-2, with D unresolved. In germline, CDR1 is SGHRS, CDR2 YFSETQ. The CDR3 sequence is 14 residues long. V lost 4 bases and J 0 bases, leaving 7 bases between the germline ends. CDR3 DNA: TGCGCCAGCAGCCCATCCCCGAACACCGGGGAGCTGTTTTTT. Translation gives CASSPSPNTGELFF.

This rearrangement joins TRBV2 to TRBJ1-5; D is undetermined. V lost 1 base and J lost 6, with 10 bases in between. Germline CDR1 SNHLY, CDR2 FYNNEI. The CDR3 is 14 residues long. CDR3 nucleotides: TGTGCCAGCAGTGAAGGGGGAGCCCCTCAGCCCCAGCATTTT. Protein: CASSEGGAPQPQHF.

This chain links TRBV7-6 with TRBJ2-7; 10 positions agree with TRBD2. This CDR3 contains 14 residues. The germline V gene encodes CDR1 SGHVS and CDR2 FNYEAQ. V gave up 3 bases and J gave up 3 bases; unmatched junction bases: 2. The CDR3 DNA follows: TGTGCCAGCAGCTTTAGCGGGGGGATCTACGAGCAGTACTTC. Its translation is CASSFSGGIYEQYF. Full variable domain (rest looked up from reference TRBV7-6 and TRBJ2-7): GAGVSQSPRYKVTKRGQDVALRCDPISGHVSLYWYRQALGQGPEFLTYFNYEAQQDKSGLPNDRFSAERPEGSISTLTIQRTEQRDSAMYRCASSFSGGIYEQYFGPGTRLTVT.

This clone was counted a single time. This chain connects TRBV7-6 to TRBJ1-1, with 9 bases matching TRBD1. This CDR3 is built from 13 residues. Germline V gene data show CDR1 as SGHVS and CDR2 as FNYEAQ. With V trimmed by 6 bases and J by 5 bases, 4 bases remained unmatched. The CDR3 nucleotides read TGTGCCAGCAGTGGGGACAGGGTGACTGAAGCTTTCTTT. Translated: CASSGDRVTEAFF.